The 6 T cell receptor beta chains below were found in one sample sequenced in a study of T cells after posttransplantation cyclophosphamide. The method was immunoSEQ multiplex PCR; TCRdb's version includes in-frame clones alone and lacks a portion of them. The sample lists about 10,000 clones; 95% were seen once. The sequenced sample was naive CD8+ T cells sorted from PBMCs. These receptors all come from a young man in good health and a related stem cell transplant donor.

J is TRBJ1-1 and V is TRBV4-3; D is undetermined. The V gene's germline CDR1 is LGHNA and CDR2 YSLEER. The CDR3 runs to 15 residues. Trimming pared 0 bases from V and 8 bases from J, leaving 16 bases between. Here the CDR3 reads CASSQDFSTGREAFF. The CDR3 DNA reads TGCGCCAGCAGCCAAGATTTCTCCACGGGGAGGGAAGCTTTCTTT.

The chain has TRBV2 and TRBJ2-5; TRBD1 is a possible D gene (6 bases). CDR3 length: 19 amino acids. Germline V gives CDR1 SNHLY, CDR2 FYNNEI. V was shortened by 6 bases and J by 2 bases, with 28 bases between the two germline ends. CDR3 sequence (DNA): TGTGCCAGCAGCCTGAACGTAGGGACACACACCTTTCTTCAAGAGACCCAGTACTTC. Encoded protein: CASSLNVGTHTFLQETQYF.

This chain links TRBV2 with TRBJ2-7; D is uncertain. Trimming shortened V by 3 bases and J by 0 bases, and 6 bases separated the two germline ends. CDR3 size: 13 residues. The V gene's germline CDR1 is SNHLY and CDR2 FYNNEI. CDR3 DNA sequence: TGTGCCAGCAGTGATCAGGACTCCTACGAGCAGTACTTC. Amino acid sequence: CASSDQDSYEQYF.

The CDR3 DNA is TGTGCCATCAGTGAGGGAGTAGCGGGGGGGGAGACCCAGTACTTC. Protein sequence: CAISEGVAGGETQYF. This rearrangement joins TRBV10-3 to TRBJ2-5, with 11 bases aligning to TRBD2. Per the germline V gene, CDR1 is ENHRY and CDR2 is SYGVKD. The length of the CDR3 is 15 residues. J lost 5 bases, V lost 2 bases, and 4 bases had no gene match.

This clone came up once. The chain couples TRBV19 to TRBJ2-3; D might be TRBD2 (5 bases). The CDR3 length is 17 residues. Germline assignment: CDR1 LNHDA and CDR2 SQIVND (reference sequence). V was cut by 3 bases and J by 1 base, with 17 bases left in between. The CDR3 nucleotides are TGTGCCAGTAGTATCTCTTACGGGGAAGGCGGCACAGATACGCAGTATTTT. This codes for CASSISYGEGGTDTQYF.

This chain joins TRBV10-3 and TRBJ2-6; weak D call: TRBD2 (5 bases). The V and J ends lost 11 bases and 0 bases respectively, with 14 bases between them. The germline V gene encodes CDR1 ENHRY and CDR2 SYGVKD. This CDR3 is 15 amino acids long. The CDR3 nucleotides read TGTGCCGCCTCAAGGGAGAGCTCTGGGGCCAACGTCCTGACTTTC. Protein product: CAASRESSGANVLTF.